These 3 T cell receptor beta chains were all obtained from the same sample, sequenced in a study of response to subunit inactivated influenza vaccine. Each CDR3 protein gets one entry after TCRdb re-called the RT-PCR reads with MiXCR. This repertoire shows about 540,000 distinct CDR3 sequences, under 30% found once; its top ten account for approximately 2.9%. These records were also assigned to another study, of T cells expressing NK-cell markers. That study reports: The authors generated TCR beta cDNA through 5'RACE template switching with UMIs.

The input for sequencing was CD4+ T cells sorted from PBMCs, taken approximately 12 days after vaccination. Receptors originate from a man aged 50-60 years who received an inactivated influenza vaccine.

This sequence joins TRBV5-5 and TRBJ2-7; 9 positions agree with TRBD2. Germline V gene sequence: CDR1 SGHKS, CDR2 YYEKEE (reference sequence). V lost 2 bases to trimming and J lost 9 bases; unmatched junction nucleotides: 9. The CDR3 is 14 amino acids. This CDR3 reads CASSFLAGSSVQYF. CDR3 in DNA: TGTGCCAGCAGCTTTCTAGCGGGATCTTCCGTGCAGTACTTC.

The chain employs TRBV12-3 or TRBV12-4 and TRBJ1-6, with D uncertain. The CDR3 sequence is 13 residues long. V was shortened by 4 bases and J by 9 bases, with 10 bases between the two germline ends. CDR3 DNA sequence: TGTGCCAGCAGTTCCGAAGGGAGTTCACCCCTCCACTTT. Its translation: CASSSEGSSPLHF.

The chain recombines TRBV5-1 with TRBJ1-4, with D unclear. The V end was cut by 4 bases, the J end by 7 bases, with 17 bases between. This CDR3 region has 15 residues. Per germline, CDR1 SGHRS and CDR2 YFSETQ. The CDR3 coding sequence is TGCGCCAGCAGCCCTGGACTGGCCCTCGTTGAAAAACTGTTTTTT. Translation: CASSPGLALVEKLFF.